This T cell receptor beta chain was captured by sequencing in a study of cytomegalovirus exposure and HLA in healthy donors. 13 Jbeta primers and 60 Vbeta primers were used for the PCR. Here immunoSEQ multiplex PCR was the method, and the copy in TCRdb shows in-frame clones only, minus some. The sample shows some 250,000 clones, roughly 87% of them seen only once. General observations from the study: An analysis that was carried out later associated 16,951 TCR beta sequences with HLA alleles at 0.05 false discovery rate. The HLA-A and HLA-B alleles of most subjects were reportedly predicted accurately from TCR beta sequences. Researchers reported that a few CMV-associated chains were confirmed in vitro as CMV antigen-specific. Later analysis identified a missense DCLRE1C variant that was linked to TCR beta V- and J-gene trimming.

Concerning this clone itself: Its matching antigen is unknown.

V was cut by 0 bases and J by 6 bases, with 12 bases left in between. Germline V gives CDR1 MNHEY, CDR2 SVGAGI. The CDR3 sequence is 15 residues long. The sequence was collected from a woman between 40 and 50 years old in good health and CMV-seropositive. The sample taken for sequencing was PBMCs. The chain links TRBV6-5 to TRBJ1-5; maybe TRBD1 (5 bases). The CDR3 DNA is TGTGCCAGCAGTTACTCTCCAGGGCCGAGTCAGCCCCAGCATTTT. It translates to CASSYSPGPSQPQHF.